Listed here are 21 T cell receptor beta chains from one sample, sequenced in a study of vaccination and CD4 T cells after COVID-19. The assay that was used to sequence DNA from cultured CD4+ T cells was the Oncomine TCR Beta short-read assay. TCRdb analysed the PCR reads with MiXCR anew, one entry per CDR3 protein. The sample has more than 15,000 distinct CDR3 sequences, about 51% seen once. For these TCRs, the target antigens are not known. Described treatment: roughly ten-day PBMC culture with coronavirus spike peptide pools or control peptides (ViraFEST assay). The specimen was CD4+ T cells from blood, cultured in vitro, collected before SARS-CoV-2 vaccination. The source of these receptors is a human donor who had recovered from COVID-19.

The DNA of the CDR3 is TGTGCCACCGCCAGGGAGAGGAACACCGGGGAGCTGTTTTTT. It codes for CATARERNTGELFF. The rearrangement joins TRBV2 to TRBJ2-2; D could derive from TRBD1 or TRBD2 (5 bases each). The CDR3 runs to 14 residues. The germline CDR1 and CDR2 sequences are SNHLY and FYNNEI. V was trimmed by 10 bases and J by 1 base, leaving 13 bases between them.

This clonotype has more than one count but fewer than ten. The V gene is TRBV20-1, the J gene TRBJ2-2, with 8 nucleotides matching TRBD2. The CDR3 is 19 residues long. V shed 1 base and J 3 bases; nucleotides not matched to a gene: 16. Germline-derived CDR1 and CDR2 are DFQATT and SNEGSKA (reference sequence). This CDR3 reads CSARGRGGYRAGDTGELFF. CDR3 nucleotide sequence: TGCAGTGCTAGAGGAAGGGGGGGTTATAGAGCGGGAGACACCGGGGAGCTGTTTTTT.

This clonotype has just a few counts. The rearrangement joins TRBV7-2 to TRBJ2-5; D uncertain. The CDR3 consists of 13 residues. V was clipped by 1 base and J by 6 bases, with 9 bases between them. The germline V gene encodes CDR1 SGHTA and CDR2 FQGNSA. This chain's CDR3 is CASSLEGSQTQYF. The DNA for the CDR3 is TGTGCCAGCAGCTTAGAGGGCAGTCAGACCCAGTACTTC. The full variable domain, completed using reference TRBV7-2 and TRBJ2-5, is GAGVSQSPSNKVTEKGKDVELRCDPISGHTALYWYRQSLGQGLEFLIYFQGNSAPDKSGLPSDRFSAERTGGSVSTLTIQRTQQEDSAVYLCASSLEGSQTQYFGPGTRLLVL.

The V and J genes are TRBV2 and TRBJ1-6; D unresolved. The CDR3 runs to 15 residues. CDR1 is SNHLY, CDR2 FYNNEI, per germline. The ends were cut back, 3 bases at V and 5 bases at J, with 11 bases in the middle. The CDR3 coding sequence is TGTGCCAGCAGTGAGAGGAGACTTGATAATTCACCCCTCCACTTT. Encoded protein: CASSERRLDNSPLHF.

This chain links TRBV12-3 or TRBV12-4 with TRBJ1-6, with 8 bases matching TRBD1. Germline trimming cut 5 bases from V and 7 bases from J; bases unmatched to any gene: 4. The CDR3 loop spans 14 amino acids. The CDR3 region has the DNA TGTGCCAGCAGTGCGACAGGGGAAAATTCACCCCTCCACTTT. It specifies CASSATGENSPLHF.

The J gene is TRBJ1-1, the V gene TRBV27; D is possibly TRBD1 (5 bases). V was trimmed by 3 bases and J by 7 bases, leaving 15 bases between them. The germline gives CDR1 MNHEY, CDR2 SMNVEV (reference sequence). This CDR3 comprises 14 residues. The CDR3 DNA follows: TGTGCCAGCAGTTTCAGACAGCGACCGGTTGAAGCTTTCTTT. The encoded protein is CASSFRQRPVEAFF.

This clonotype was seen only a few times. This CDR3 is CASSERQGGPYEQYF. The CDR3 coding sequence is TGTGCCAGCAGCGAGAGACAGGGGGGCCCCTACGAGCAGTACTTC. The rearrangement uses TRBV7-2 and TRBJ2-7; 9 bases align to TRBD1. The CDR3 sequence is 15 residues long. The junction had 7 bases not matched to a gene; V was cut back by 5 bases and J by 2 bases. Germline-derived CDR1 and CDR2 are SGHTA and FQGNSA.

The chain joins TRBV7-6 to TRBJ2-5; D unresolved. Trimming cost V 1 base and J 5 bases, with 8 bases left between them. CDR3 length: 13 amino acids. Germline V gene lookup returns CDR1 SGHVS and CDR2 FNYEAQ. CDR3 in DNA: TGTGCCAGCAGCTTAGAACTGGGGGAGACCCAGTACTTC. Residues: CASSLELGETQYF. Complete variable domain (other parts from reference TRBV7-6 and TRBJ2-5): GAGVSQSPRYKVTKRGQDVALRCDPISGHVSLYWYRQALGQGPEFLTYFNYEAQQDKSGLPNDRFSAERPEGSISTLTIQRTEQRDSAMYRCASSLELGETQYFGPGTRLLVL.

The CDR3 spells CASRTLRVRNTEAFF. CDR3 nucleotides: TGTGCCAGCAGGACACTGCGAGTCAGGAACACTGAAGCTTTCTTT. This rearrangement joins TRBV6-1 to TRBJ1-1; D gene ambiguous. The CDR3 is made up of 15 amino acids. Trimming pared 6 bases from V and 1 base from J, leaving 15 bases between. Germline values: CDR1 MNHNS, CDR2 SASEGT.

The chain carries TRBV7-2 and TRBJ2-2; D not resolved. Trimming took off 1 base at V and 0 bases at J, with 9 bases between the two ends. Germline V gene data show CDR1 as SGHTA and CDR2 as FQGNSA. This CDR3 spans 16 amino acids. In DNA, the CDR3 is TGTGCCAGCAGCTTAGTAGGGCGGACGAACACCGGGGAGCTGTTTTTT. Translation: CASSLVGRTNTGELFF.

This chain links TRBV15 with TRBJ1-5; D unclear. With 1 base removed from V and 1 base from J, the gap between germline ends came to 8 bases. Germline V gene lookup returns CDR1 LNHNV and CDR2 YYDKDF (reference sequence). The length of the CDR3 is 15 residues. The CDR3 spells CATSRVGPSNQPQHF. The CDR3 DNA reads TGTGCCACCAGCAGAGTCGGACCAAGCAATCAGCCCCAGCATTTT.

For the CDR3, the DNA is TGCAGTGCCCCAGCCGGGACTAGCGGGAGGACGCAGTATTTT. Translation gives CSAPAGTSGRTQYF. The V call is TRBV20-1, the J call TRBJ2-3; TRBD2 aligns across 15 bases. The CDR3 spans 14 residues. Germline-derived CDR1 and CDR2 are DFQATT and SNEGSKA (reference sequence). Losses at the gene ends were 6 bases for V and 9 bases for J; bases not matched to a gene: 7.

The count of this clonotype is one. The chain is built from TRBV20-1 and TRBJ1-2; the D is unclear. The V end was cut by 3 bases, the J end by 3 bases, with 14 bases between. CDR1 and CDR2 (germline): DFQATT, SNEGSKA (reference sequence). This CDR3 has 14 residues. In nucleotides, the CDR3 is TGCAGTGCTAGGATCCCCGATGAGGACTATGGCTACACCTTC. Amino acids: CSARIPDEDYGYTF.

There are a few counts of this clonotype. The chain joins TRBV6-5 to TRBJ1-2; no clear D. Between the trimmed V and J ends, which lost 0 bases and 7 bases, there was a span of 15 bases. CDR3 length: 15 amino acids. Germline values: CDR1 MNHEY, CDR2 SVGAGI. The DNA for the CDR3 is TGTGCCAGCAGTTACTCGGCAGGAAACCTCGGTGGCTACACCTTC. It encodes CASSYSAGNLGGYTF.

The chain couples TRBV20-1 to TRBJ1-5; D is perhaps TRBD1 (6 bases). V lost 3 bases, J lost 1 base, and 13 bases lay in between. CDR3 size: 15 residues. The germline CDR1 and CDR2 sequences are DFQATT and SNEGSKA (reference sequence). The CDR3 loop is CSARIQGGSNQPQHF. The CDR3 region has the DNA TGCAGTGCTAGGATACAGGGTGGAAGCAATCAGCCCCAGCATTTT.

A few counts support this clonotype. The rearrangement uses TRBV6-2 or TRBV6-3 and TRBJ2-5; weak D call: TRBD1 (5 bases). V lost 6 bases and J 6 bases, leaving 17 bases between the germline ends. Germline loops: CDR1 MNHEY, CDR2 SVGEGT. CDR3 length equals 14 residues. CDR3 DNA sequence: TGTGCCAGCAGGACCCCCAGGGCCGAACAGACCCAGTACTTC. It specifies CASRTPRAEQTQYF.

The chain joins TRBV19 to TRBJ1-6; 9 bases fit TRBD1. Germline V gene lookup returns CDR1 LNHDA and CDR2 SQIVND (reference sequence). Trimming removed 4 bases from V and 10 bases from J; junction bases left unmatched: 8. The CDR3 has 15 amino acids. Here the CDR3 reads CASSNGQGPGSPLHF. CDR3 coding DNA: TGTGCCAGTAGTAACGGACAGGGGCCAGGGTCACCCCTCCACTTT.

The V and J genes are TRBV6-2 or TRBV6-3 and TRBJ2-7; D gene ambiguous. The CDR3 consists of 15 residues. The V gene lost 6 bases and the J gene lost 4 bases, with 19 bases spanning the gap. Germline CDR1 and CDR2: MNHEY and SVGEGT. The CDR3 protein is CASRPYSDRTYEQYF. The CDR3 DNA follows: TGTGCCAGCAGACCGTACAGTGATCGGACGTACGAGCAGTACTTC.

Within the sample, this clonotype is medium-sized. V usage is TRBV27 and J usage is TRBJ1-6, with D hard to call. V lost 6 bases and J lost 6, with 12 bases in between. There are 14 residues in the CDR3. Germline lookup yields CDR1 MNHEY and CDR2 SMNVEV (reference sequence). Written as DNA, the CDR3 is TGTGCCAGCAGAAGGCGACTGATTAATTCACCCCTCCACTTT. It translates to CASRRRLINSPLHF.

V and J are TRBV19 and TRBJ2-7; D is possibly TRBD1 or TRBD2 (5 bases each). Trimming left V 9 bases short and J 6 bases short, with 18 bases between. The CDR3 is 13 amino acids. CDR1 is LNHDA, CDR2 SQIVND, per germline (reference sequence). The CDR3 DNA reads TGTGCCAGCGACTCCGGGACCCACACCGAGCAGTACTTC. The encoded protein is CASDSGTHTEQYF.

The chain uses TRBV12-3 or TRBV12-4 and TRBJ2-3; D uncertain. The CDR3 is 15 amino acids. V lost 5 bases and J 0 bases, leaving 12 bases between the germline ends. CDR3 bases: TGTGCCAGCAGTCGAAACGGAGTGAGCACAGATACGCAGTATTTT. Amino acid sequence: CASSRNGVSTDTQYF.